This entry features one T cell receptor beta chain sequence. Its antigen is as yet unknown. This entry comes from a study of cytomegalovirus exposure and HLA in healthy donors. Study-wide results and limits: Generally TCR sequences proved uncommon, though certain public TCRs appeared in numerous donors. In a later analysis, specific HLA alleles were associated with 15,000 to 20,000 TCR beta sequences at a 0.05 false discovery rate. For presence/absence analyses, sequencing depth was assumed to be roughly uniform across donors.

Primers for the PCR totalled 60 Vbeta and 13 Jbeta. TCRdb's copy holds only in-frame clones and misses some; the assay was immunoSEQ multiplex PCR. The sample lists about 110,000 clones, approximately 79% occurring once. The V gene's germline CDR1 is MNHNY and CDR2 SVGAGI (reference sequence). The CDR3 extends over 16 amino acids. The ends were cut back, 0 bases at V and 4 bases at J, with 16 bases in the middle. Among the donors, all were healthy bone marrow donors. Sequencing used PBMCs. The J gene is TRBJ2-7, the V gene TRBV6-6; D remains unclear. This TCR came from a woman aged 40 to 50 in good health and CMV-seronegative. The CDR3 loop is CASSYSSIPIDYEQYF. CDR3 nucleotides: TGTGCCAGCAGTTACTCGAGTATTCCTATTGATTACGAGCAGTACTTC.